These T cell receptor beta chains were read from a single sample in a study of blood T cell repertoires in COVID-19. Clones were sequenced by immunoSEQ multiplex PCR, and TCRdb holds only the in-frame ones, with some missing. Of roughly 300,000 clones detected, roughly 90% appear once; the ten largest clones hold roughly 6.5%. The specimen was peripheral blood. The receptors derive from a man aged 18 to 29 who had recovered from COVID-19. Both conserved end residues are part of each CDR3. A D gene is named only where the DNA matches it firmly. The size field is filled for only some rows; it gives once, few, many or a size class.

V	D	size	J	CDR3	DNA
TRBV5-6	TRBD1	.	TRBJ1-5	CASSPRDSYQPQHF	TGTGCCAGCAGCCCCCGGGACAGTTATCAGCCCCAGCATTTT
TRBV27	.	once	TRBJ2-1	CASIPFRGSSYNEQFF	TGTGCCAGCATCCCGTTTAGGGGGAGTTCCTACAATGAGCAGTTCTTC
TRBV7-2	.	.	TRBJ1-5	CASTQYSNQPQHF	TGTGCCAGCACCCAGTATAGCAATCAGCCCCAGCATTTT
TRBV7-9	TRBD1	.	TRBJ2-3	CASTPRGTGTSDTQYF	TGTGCCAGCACCCCCAGGGGGACAGGGACCTCAGATACGCAGTATTTT
TRBV10-3	TRBD1	.	TRBJ1-3	CAVDRGNGNTIYF	TGTGCCGTGGACAGGGGTAATGGAAACACCATATATTTT
TRBV4-2	.	many	TRBJ2-3	CASSQDNGGADTQYF	TGTGCCAGCAGCCAAGACAACGGGGGTGCAGATACGCAGTATTTT
TRBV12-1	.	.	TRBJ1-2	CASSPWASYYGYTF	TGTGCCAGCAGCCCATGGGCCTCCTACTATGGCTACACCTTC
TRBV19	.	.	TRBJ1-5	CASSIEGGGNQPQHF	TGTGCCAGTAGTATTGAGGGTGGTGGCAATCAGCCCCAGCATTTT
TRBV19	TRBD2	.	TRBJ2-1	CATKSRGDEQFF	TGTGCCACCAAATCCCGGGGGGATGAGCAGTTCTTC
TRBV6-6	TRBD1	.	TRBJ2-7	CASSYGTGAYEQYF	TGTGCCAGCAGTTACGGGACAGGGGCCTACGAGCAGTACTTC
TRBV4-2	TRBD1	.	TRBJ2-5	CASSQEGQGRSETQYF	TGTGCCAGCAGCCAAGAGGGACAGGGTCGGTCCGAGACCCAGTACTTC
TRBV6-5	.	.	TRBJ2-7	CASSPRGGYEQYF	TGTGCCAGCAGTCCCCGAGGAGGTTACGAGCAGTACTTC
TRBV18	.	.	TRBJ2-3	CASSPAGDTQYF	TGTGCCAGCTCACCAGCGGGGGATACGCAGTATTTT
TRBV6-5	.	.	TRBJ1-2	CASRTGSYGYTF	TGTGCCAGCAGGACAGGTTCCTATGGCTACACCTTC
TRBV19	TRBD2	.	TRBJ2-1	CASSIEALGAGSNEQFF	TGTGCCAGTAGTATCGAGGCCCTTGGAGCGGGAAGCAATGAGCAGTTCTTC
TRBV10-1	.	.	TRBJ2-2	CASSEQPSSGELFF	TGCGCCAGCAGTGAGCAGCCTAGTTCCGGGGAGCTGTTTTTT
TRBV4-1	TRBD2	.	TRBJ2-3	CASSQGLAGSTDTQYF	TGCGCCAGCAGCCAAGGACTAGCGGGGTCCACAGATACGCAGTATTTT
TRBV15	TRBD1	.	TRBJ2-1	CAPTRDRLHEQFF	TGTGCCCCGACCCGGGACAGGCTCCATGAGCAGTTCTTC
TRBV5-1	.	.	TRBJ1-5	CASSLGGSNQPQHF	TGCGCCAGCAGCTTGGGAGGGAGCAATCAGCCCCAGCATTTT
TRBV9	.	.	TRBJ1-3	CASSVGRFELGNTIYF	TGTGCCAGCAGCGTAGGGAGGTTCGAGCTTGGAAACACCATATATTTT
TRBV18	TRBD1	.	TRBJ1-5	CASSQTGAVSNQPQHF	TGTGCCAGCTCACAGACAGGGGCCGTAAGCAATCAGCCCCAGCATTTT
TRBV19	.	.	TRBJ1-5	CASRTEDTIHQPQHF	TGTGCCAGTAGGACCGAAGACACGATACATCAGCCCCAGCATTTT
TRBV12-3/TRBV12-4	TRBD2	.	TRBJ2-5	CASTTSGVVTQYF	TGTGCCAGCACAACTAGCGGAGTGGTGACCCAGTACTTC
TRBV7-2	TRBD1	.	TRBJ1-2	CASSQQGGDYGYTF	TGTGCCAGCAGCCAACAGGGGGGGGACTATGGCTACACCTTC
TRBV25-1	.	.	TRBJ2-5	CASTERETQYF	TGTGCCAGCACGGAGAGGGAGACCCAGTACTTC
TRBV5-4	.	few	TRBJ1-2	CASSLEANYGYTF	TGTGCCAGCAGCTTGGAAGCGAACTATGGCTACACCTTC
TRBV15	.	once	TRBJ1-3	CATSRGQGSPSGNTIYF	TGTGCCACCAGCAGGGGTCAGGGTTCACCTTCTGGAAACACCATATATTTT
TRBV5-5	TRBD1	.	TRBJ2-2	CASSVQGARTGELFF	TGTGCCAGCAGTGTACAGGGGGCCAGGACCGGGGAGCTGTTTTTT
TRBV4-2	.	.	TRBJ1-1	CASSQDGYPSGPEAFF	TGTGCCAGCAGCCAAGACGGCTATCCCAGCGGGCCTGAAGCTTTCTTT
TRBV9	.	.	TRBJ2-3	CASSPYRESTDTQYF	TGTGCCAGCAGCCCCTACCGGGAGTCTACAGATACGCAGTATTTT
TRBV19	.	few	TRBJ1-1	CATRGQTNTEAFF	TGTGCCACTAGAGGACAAACGAACACTGAAGCTTTCTTT
TRBV7-9	TRBD1	.	TRBJ2-1	CASSATGTVSYNEQFF	TGTGCCAGCAGCGCCACCGGGACAGTCTCCTACAATGAGCAGTTCTTC
TRBV5-8	.	once	TRBJ2-7	CASSWSSYEQYF	TGTGCCAGCAGCTGGAGCTCCTACGAGCAGTACTTC
TRBV15	TRBD2	once	TRBJ2-5	CATSRPGLADQETQYF	TGTGCCACCAGCAGACCAGGACTAGCAGACCAAGAGACCCAGTACTTC
TRBV4-1	.	.	TRBJ1-3	CASSQVLRQYSGNTIYF	TGCGCCAGCAGCCAAGTTCTCAGGCAGTACTCTGGAAACACCATATATTTT
TRBV27	.	.	TRBJ2-7	CASSLLGQRSYEQYF	TGTGCCAGCAGTTTACTGGGACAACGCTCCTACGAGCAGTACTTC